One sample yielded the 20 T cell receptor beta chains listed below, sequenced in a study of blood T cells in healthy people across ages. Together with a sample-barcoded 5' primer, a J-beta primer mix was included in a second PCR lasting roughly 6 to 12 cycles. TCRdb used MiXCR to reprocess the 5' RACE reads, holding one entry per CDR3 protein. The table shows about 730,000 distinct CDR3 sequences, with 35% to 45% occurring only once. Input material: blood. The receptors were sampled from a woman aged 55-69 years in good health.

The chain recombines TRBV20-1 with TRBJ2-1, with 10 nucleotides matching TRBD2. The CDR3 is 14 amino acids. Looked up from germline, CDR1 is DFQATT and CDR2 is SNEGSKA (reference sequence). With 5 bases clipped from V and 5 bases from J, the junction kept 6 bases outside the gene matches. The CDR3: CSAGTSGIDNEQFF. For the CDR3, the DNA is TGCAGTGCTGGAACTAGCGGGATTGACAATGAGCAGTTCTTC.

The table lists this clonotype with a few counts. One end of the junction is discordant with germline, which a read error may explain. CDR3 loop: CASSFSSGRDISYSEQFF. The CDR3 DNA is TGTGCCAGCAGTTTTTCTAGCGGGAGGGACATCTCCTACAGTGAGCAGTTCTTC. This chain joins TRBV6-2 or TRBV6-3 and TRBJ2-1; 12 bases fit TRBD2. CDR1 is MNHEY and CDR2 is SVGEGT in the germline V gene. CDR3 length: 18 amino acids.

The chain joins TRBV12-3 or TRBV12-4 to TRBJ1-4, with D possibly TRBD1 on 6 matching bases. The V gene lost 7 bases and the J gene lost 7 bases, with 13 bases spanning the gap. The CDR3 is 13 amino acids. CDR3 amino acids: CASNTGTIEKLFF. The CDR3 nucleotides read TGTGCCAGCAACACCGGGACAATTGAAAAACTGTTTTTT.

This clonotype showed up many times. The chain joins TRBV20-1 to TRBJ2-7; weak D call: TRBD1 (9 bases). Per the germline V gene, CDR1 is DFQATT and CDR2 is SNEGSKA (reference sequence). With 5 bases removed from V and 5 bases from J, the gap between germline ends came to 22 bases. The length of the CDR3 is 15 residues. The CDR3 DNA follows: TGCAGTGCTCCCCGGGGGGGGACAGGGTTCCACGAGCAGTACTTC. Its protein is CSAPRGGTGFHEQYF.

V gene TRBV7-9 combines with J gene TRBJ1-1; 8 bases are a match to TRBD1. Germline CDR1 SEHNR, CDR2 FQNEAQ (reference sequence). V gave up 2 bases and J gave up 6 bases; unmatched junction bases: 5. This CDR3 has 14 amino acids. The DNA of the CDR3 is TGTGCCAGCAGCTTACAGGGGGCGATGGCTGAAGCTTTCTTT. Residues: CASSLQGAMAEAFF.

For this clonotype: Its ends do not fully match the called genes, so a read error is possible. The rearrangement links TRBV5-1 to TRBJ2-6; 7 bases agree with TRBD1. The germline V gene encodes CDR1 SGHRS and CDR2 YFSETQ. This CDR3 is built from 17 residues. The CDR3 DNA sequence: TGCGCCAGCAGCTTACAGGGGAACCCCTCTGGGGCCGACGTCCTGACTTTC. Translated: CASSLQGNPSGADVLTF.

Written as DNA, the CDR3 is TGTGCCAGCAGACCAAGCGCCGGGGGGGACTACGAGCAGTACTTC. This gives the protein CASRPSAGGDYEQYF. This chain connects TRBV6-2 or TRBV6-3 to TRBJ2-7; 8 nucleotides agree with TRBD2. CDR3 size: 15 residues. Germline V gives CDR1 MNHEY, CDR2 SVGEGT. The V gene end was trimmed by 6 bases and the J gene end by 3 bases; junction bases not matched to a gene: 10.

This clonotype occurred many times. The CDR3 loop reads CASSLYGEGDEQFF. DNA for the CDR3: TGTGCCAGCAGCTTATACGGGGAAGGCGATGAGCAGTTCTTC. The rearrangement links TRBV7-9 to TRBJ2-1; tentative D call: TRBD2 (5 bases). The germline gives CDR1 SEHNR, CDR2 FQNEAQ (reference sequence). The CDR3 sequence is 14 residues long. V lost 2 bases and J 8 bases, leaving 13 bases between the germline ends.

The chain has TRBV6-6 and TRBJ1-1; 7 bases align to TRBD1. The V and J ends lost 4 bases and 1 base, in that order; junction bases with no gene match: 3. Germline CDR1 MNHNY, CDR2 SVGAGI (reference sequence). The CDR3 runs to 14 residues. The CDR3 nucleotides are TGTGCCAGCAGTTCCCGACAGGGGAACACTGAAGCTTTCTTT. Translating gives CASSSRQGNTEAFF.

This clonotype was recorded many times. The chain is built from TRBV29-1 and TRBJ2-5, with D possibly matching TRBD2 (6 bases). V was shortened by 8 bases and J by 4 bases, with 14 bases between the two germline ends. Germline CDR1 reads SQVTM; CDR2 reads ANQGSEA. The CDR3 length is 12 residues. CDR3 loop: CSSSPEGETQYF. CDR3 DNA sequence: TGCAGCTCCTCTCCGGAGGGAGAGACCCAGTACTTC.

This clonotype came up many times. This chain connects TRBV6-2 or TRBV6-3 to TRBJ2-5; 7 bases agree with TRBD2. CDR1 MNHEY and CDR2 SVGEGT come from the germline V gene. The CDR3 totals 13 residues. Trimming took 8 bases from V and 1 from J; bases not matched to a gene: 4. The CDR3 is CASRGTTQETQYF. DNA of the CDR3: TGTGCCAGCCGCGGGACTACCCAAGAGACCCAGTACTTC.

The chain has TRBV11-1 and TRBJ2-7; tentatively, D is TRBD1 or TRBD2 (5 bases each). CDR1 and CDR2 (germline): SGHAT, FQDESV (reference sequence). Trimming cost V 9 bases and J 7 bases, with 22 bases left between them. The CDR3 totals 14 residues. The CDR3 here is CARPGGVRYNEQYF. Here the CDR3 DNA reads TGTGCCAGGCCTGGGGGAGTGAGGTACAATGAGCAGTACTTC.

This clonotype has a handful of counts. This CDR3 is CSARSIEQFF. The CDR3 DNA sequence: TGCAGTGCTCGATCTATTGAGCAGTTCTTC. The gene calls are TRBV20-1 and TRBJ2-1; D remains ambiguous. Between the trimmed V and J ends, which lost 5 bases and 9 bases, there was a span of 8 bases. Germline V gene lookup returns CDR1 DFQATT and CDR2 SNEGSKA (reference sequence). There are 10 residues in the CDR3.

This clonotype was picked up a small number of times. Germline and junction disagree at one end, which may indicate a read error. The chain carries TRBV12-3 or TRBV12-4 and TRBJ2-1; 9 bases are shared with TRBD2. The length of the CDR3 is 17 residues. The CDR3 coding sequence is TGTGCCAGCAATTTAGCGTGGACTAGCGAAATATACAATGAGCAGTTCTTC. Amino acids: CASNLAWTSEIYNEQFF.

This clonotype was seen only a few times. V gene TRBV7-2 combines with J gene TRBJ2-1; D not certain. Germline CDR1 reads SGHTA; CDR2 reads FQGNSA. The CDR3 totals 12 residues. Trimming took 5 bases from V and 5 from J, leaving 7 bases between them. CDR3 DNA sequence: TGTGCCAGCAGCGCTCCGGACAATGAGCAGTTCTTC. It codes for CASSAPDNEQFF.

This sequence joins TRBV6-5 and TRBJ1-2; D call uncertain. The length of the CDR3 is 16 residues. CDR1 and CDR2 from the germline V gene are MNHEY and SVGAGI. V lost 6 bases to trimming and J lost 0 bases, with 17 bases between them. The CDR3 DNA reads as TGTGCCAGCAGCCCCCTTAGCGCGGTCGCTAACTATGGCTACACCTTC. Translating it yields CASSPLSAVANYGYTF.

This clonotype has a handful of counts. In DNA form, the CDR3 reads TGTGCCAGCAGCCAAGACGGAGGGCGAGGGACCCAGTACTTC. Translating it yields CASSQDGGRGTQYF. The genes are TRBV4-2 and TRBJ2-7, with D possibly being TRBD2 (6 bases). The closer fit of TRBJ2-5 to the DNA end suggests the J call may be wrong. The germline gives CDR1 LGHNA, CDR2 YNFKEQ. The CDR3 runs to 14 residues.

This clonotype was counted a few times. V and J are TRBV20-1 and TRBJ2-7, with 9 bases identical to TRBD1. V lost 3 bases, J lost 4 bases, and 7 bases stayed unmatched. The CDR3 extends over 14 amino acids. Germline assignment: CDR1 DFQATT and CDR2 SNEGSKA (reference sequence). CDR3 coding DNA: TGCAGTGCTAGTAAGGGGACAGGGATGTACGAGCAGTACTTC. Its translation: CSASKGTGMYEQYF.

This clonotype has only a few counts. The chain employs TRBV6-2 or TRBV6-3 and TRBJ2-4; 11 bases agree with TRBD2. The J call is doubtful: the DNA matches TRBJ2-7 better. Germline assignment: CDR1 MNHEY and CDR2 SVGEGT. The CDR3 length is 17 residues. The CDR3 reads CASSYPLSSGRPTEQYF. The CDR3 coding sequence is TGTGCCAGCAGTTACCCCCTCTCTAGCGGGAGGCCTACCGAGCAGTACTTC.

This clonotype was found once. The chain couples TRBV7-2 to TRBJ2-1; D may be TRBD2 (6 bases). The CDR3 length is 16 residues. Germline V gives CDR1 SGHTA, CDR2 FQGNSA. Trimming left V 0 bases short and J 0 bases short, with 9 bases between. CDR3 sequence reads: CASSLAYGSSYNEQFF. DNA for the CDR3: TGTGCCAGCAGCTTAGCGTACGGGAGCTCCTACAATGAGCAGTTCTTC.